The 29 T cell receptor beta chains in this list originate from one sample, sequenced in a study of Ad26.COV2.S vaccination and SARS-CoV-2 variants. Sequenced by immunoSEQ multiplex PCR; TCRdb stores in-frame clones only, minus some. This sample yields a few hundred thousand clones, of which roughly 89% are seen a single time; roughly 3% belongs to the top ten. The treatment here: around 19 received Ad26.COV2.S at low or high dose, single or two shots; 5 received placebo; per-sample allocation not given. Day 63 following the first vaccine or placebo injection was when the samples were taken. Here the sequenced sample was peripheral blood, taken in a trial of Ad26.COV2.S vaccine versus placebo. The receptors originated from a person aged 18-60 years who received the Ad26.COV2.S COVID-19 vaccine or a placebo.

This rearrangement joins TRBV7-2 to TRBJ2-2; D gene ambiguous. CDR1 is SGHTA and CDR2 is FQGNSA in the germline V gene. CDR3 size: 13 residues. Trimming cost V 6 bases and J 4 bases, with 9 bases left between them. The CDR3 coding sequence is TGTGCCAGCAGGGAAGGCTCCACCGGGGAGCTGTTTTTT. It codes for CASREGSTGELFF.

The genes are TRBV29-1 and TRBJ2-3; D is uncertain. The CDR3 runs to 12 residues. The germline gives CDR1 SQVTM, CDR2 ANQGSEA. The germline V and J ends were trimmed by 6 bases and 2 bases, with 9 bases remaining between them. The chain's CDR3 is CSVTPATDTQYF. The CDR3, as DNA: TGCAGCGTCACCCCAGCCACAGATACGCAGTATTTT.

The rearrangement joins TRBV19 to TRBJ1-5; unclear D gene. Germline V gene lookup returns CDR1 LNHDA and CDR2 SQIVND (reference sequence). The V end lost 5 bases, the J end lost 1 base, and 12 bases lay between the germline ends. This CDR3 spans 15 amino acids. CDR3 in amino acids: CASSLLPSSNQPQHF. Here the CDR3 DNA reads TGTGCCAGTAGTCTCCTCCCTTCGAGCAATCAGCCCCAGCATTTT.

The CDR3 loop is CASSLASGGISYEQYF. Written as DNA, the CDR3 is TGTGCCAGCAGCTTAGCTAGCGGGGGGATCTCCTACGAGCAGTACTTC. This chain joins TRBV7-2 and TRBJ2-7; TRBD2 aligns across 10 bases. Germline loops: CDR1 SGHTA, CDR2 FQGNSA. CDR3 length: 16 residues. V lost 0 bases, J lost 0 bases, and 2 bases stayed unmatched. Variable domain in full (rest from reference TRBV7-2 and TRBJ2-7): GAGVSQSPSNKVTEKGKDVELRCDPISGHTALYWYRQSLGQGLEFLIYFQGNSAPDKSGLPSDRFSAERTGGSVSTLTIQRTQQEDSAVYLCASSLASGGISYEQYFGPGTRLTVT.

The rearrangement joins TRBV7-9 to TRBJ1-5; D call uncertain. V was clipped by 7 bases and J by 0 bases, with 7 bases between them. The CDR3 has 13 amino acids. Germline V gives CDR1 SEHNR, CDR2 FQNEAQ (reference sequence). The CDR3 nucleotides read TGTGCCAGCAACGGCCTTAGCAATCAGCCCCAGCATTTT. Translated: CASNGLSNQPQHF.

The rearrangement joins TRBV12-3 or TRBV12-4 to TRBJ1-5; maybe TRBD1 (5 bases). The CDR3 has 12 residues. V gave up 7 bases and J gave up 9 bases, with 13 bases separating them. In nucleotides, the CDR3 is TGTGCCAGCACTAAAGACAGAGGGCCCCAGCATTTT. It yields the protein CASTKDRGPQHF.

DNA of the CDR3: TGTGCCTGGAGTGTTCACAGGTCCCACACTGAAGCTTTCTTT. Translated, it gives CAWSVHRSHTEAFF. V gene TRBV30 combines with J gene TRBJ1-1; the D gene is possibly TRBD1 (5 bases). Per germline, CDR1 GTSNPN and CDR2 SVGIG (reference sequence). The V gene lost 0 bases and the J gene lost 3 bases, with 11 bases spanning the gap. The CDR3 has 14 residues.

This clone occurred once. V gene TRBV19 combines with J gene TRBJ1-5; a possible D gene is TRBD1 (5 bases). In germline, CDR1 is LNHDA, CDR2 SQIVND (reference sequence). V dropped 6 bases and J dropped 2 bases, with 14 bases sitting between them. This CDR3 is built from 15 residues. CDR3 DNA: TGTGCCAGTAGGAGGGGCAGTTATGGCAATCAGCCCCAGCATTTT. Translating gives CASRRGSYGNQPQHF.

Regarding this clone: The junction departs from germline at one end; a sequencing error may be responsible. This chain links TRBV18 with TRBJ2-2; unclear D gene. From germline, CDR1 is KGHSH and CDR2 LQKENI. The CDR3 consists of 12 residues. The CDR3 loop reads CANSPRRGELFF. CDR3 sequence (DNA): TGTGCCAACTCACCAAGGCGGGGGGAGCTGTTTTTT.

The chain is built from TRBV5-8 and TRBJ1-5, with a weak D call TRBD1 (5 bases). The ends were cut back, 0 bases at V and 4 bases at J, with 11 bases in the middle. Germline values: CDR1 SGHTS, CDR2 YDEGEE. This CDR3 region has 15 residues. The CDR3 coding sequence is TGTGCCAGCAGCTTGGTAGGGGCCATTAATCAGCCCCAGCATTTT. It translates to CASSLVGAINQPQHF.

This chain uses TRBV4-2 with TRBJ1-2; weak D call: TRBD1 (5 bases). Germline CDR1 and CDR2: LGHNA and YNFKEQ. The CDR3 is 15 residues long. V lost 0 bases and J 4 bases, leaving 12 bases between the germline ends. The CDR3 DNA follows: TGTGCCAGCAGCCAAGAGAAGGGGTTTACCTATGGCTACACCTTC. Its protein product is CASSQEKGFTYGYTF.

The chain uses TRBV7-8 and TRBJ2-5, with TRBD2 identical over 7 bases. This CDR3 comprises 13 residues. The V gene end was trimmed by 10 bases and the J gene end by 0 bases; junction bases not matched to a gene: 5. Per the germline V gene, CDR1 is SGHVS and CDR2 is FQNEAQ. The CDR3 nucleotides read TGTGCCACCTCAGCGGGAAACCAAGAGACCCAGTACTTC. This gives the protein CATSAGNQETQYF.

As to this clone: Other DNA variants within this sample encode the same CDR3. CDR3 sequence (DNA): TGCGCCAGCAGCCAGGGGACTGGCCAAGAGACCCAGTACTTC. Translating gives CASSQGTGQETQYF. The rearrangement links TRBV4-3 to TRBJ2-5; tentative D call: TRBD2 (6 bases). Germline values: CDR1 LGHNA, CDR2 YSLEER. Trimming removed 3 bases from V and 1 base from J, with 9 bases in between. The CDR3 has 14 amino acids.

This clone was recorded only once. The J gene is TRBJ2-6, the V gene TRBV7-9; a weak D match, TRBD1 (6 bases). The CDR3 spans 17 residues. Germline CDR1 and CDR2: SEHNR and FQNEAQ (reference sequence). With 5 bases removed from V and 0 bases from J, the gap between germline ends came to 14 bases. The chain's CDR3 is CASSIKTTGSGANVLTF. The CDR3 region has the DNA TGTGCCAGCAGCATAAAAACGACAGGCTCTGGGGCCAACGTCCTGACTTTC.

This clone appeared a single time. The chain couples TRBV3-1 (or the pseudogene TRBV3-2) to TRBJ2-6; D is unresolved. The ends were cut back, 4 bases at V and 0 bases at J, with 1 base in the middle. The CDR3 has 13 residues. Germline loops: CDR1 LGHDT, CDR2 YNNKEL (reference sequence). Here the CDR3 reads CASSPSGANVLTF. The CDR3, as DNA: TGTGCCAGCAGCCCCTCTGGGGCCAACGTCCTGACTTTC.

This clone was recorded a few times. The chain couples TRBV11-2 to TRBJ1-6; 9 bases are a match to TRBD1. The trim removed 3 bases at V and 12 bases at J, leaving 6 bases unmatched. The CDR3 has 14 amino acids. Germline CDR1 reads SGHAT; CDR2 reads FQNNGV. CDR3 residues: CASSLTGQGLPLHF. In DNA form, the CDR3 reads TGTGCCAGCAGCTTGACGGGACAGGGATTACCCCTCCACTTT.

The count of this clone is one. The chain is built from TRBV7-9 and TRBJ1-1; TRBD1 matches 8 bases. The CDR3 loop spans 15 amino acids. Germline V gene data show CDR1 as SEHNR and CDR2 as FQNEAQ (reference sequence). Unmatched junction bases numbered 8, after V lost 7 bases and J lost 1 base. Written as DNA, the CDR3 is TGTGCCAGCAACCACCGACAGGGGACGAACACTGAAGCTTTCTTT. Encoded protein: CASNHRQGTNTEAFF. The full variable domain, completed using reference TRBV7-9 and TRBJ1-1, is DTGVSQNPRHKITKRGQNVTFRCDPISEHNRLYWYRQTLGQGPEFLTYFQNEAQLEKSRLLSDRFSAERPKGSFSTLEIQRTEQGDSAMYLCASNHRQGTNTEAFFGQGTRLTVV.

This sequence joins TRBV4-1 and TRBJ2-6, with 8 positions matching TRBD2. Per the germline V gene, CDR1 is MGHRA and CDR2 is YSYEKL. This CDR3 is 18 amino acids long. V was clipped by 2 bases and J by 2 bases; unmatched bases: 8. The CDR3 protein is CASSQSGAGGAGANVLTF. CDR3 bases: TGCGCCAGCAGCCAATCAGGGGCGGGGGGCGCTGGGGCCAACGTCCTGACTTTC.

V usage is TRBV7-8 and J usage is TRBJ1-5, with TRBD1 as a possible D gene (5 bases). Trimming removed 5 bases at V and 5 bases at J, with 13 bases between. The germline CDR1 and CDR2 sequences are SGHVS and FQNEAQ. This CDR3 has 14 residues. CDR3 in DNA: TGTGCCAGCAGCAACCGGGACCATTATCAGCCCCAGCATTTT. This translates into CASSNRDHYQPQHF.

This clone has just one count. The chain joins TRBV24-1 to TRBJ2-2; D is possibly TRBD1 (5 bases). Trimming pared 2 bases from V and 3 bases from J, leaving 12 bases between. This CDR3 spans 16 amino acids. Germline CDR1 reads KGHDR; CDR2 reads SFDVKD. The CDR3 spells CATSDSGLGDTGELFF. Here the CDR3 DNA reads TGTGCCACCAGTGATTCCGGGCTAGGGGACACCGGGGAGCTGTTTTTT.

The rearrangement uses TRBV9 and TRBJ1-2, with 7 positions matching TRBD1. V was clipped by 7 bases and J by 8 bases; unmatched bases: 14. This CDR3 region has 14 residues. Germline V gives CDR1 SGDLS, CDR2 YYNGEE. The CDR3 loop reads CASLRQGSFVGYTF. The CDR3 DNA sequence: TGTGCCAGCTTAAGACAGGGCTCTTTCGTGGGCTACACCTTC.

The chain uses TRBV18 and TRBJ2-7; 13 nucleotides agree with TRBD2. Trimming cost V 1 base and J 1 base; bases outside gene matches: 1. Germline V gene sequence: CDR1 KGHSH, CDR2 LQKENI. The CDR3 spans 16 residues. This chain's CDR3 is CASSPRTSGGSYEQYF. CDR3 nucleotides: TGTGCCAGCTCACCACGGACTAGCGGGGGATCCTACGAGCAGTACTTC.

The V and J genes are TRBV6-5 and TRBJ1-3; D might be TRBD1 (6 bases). CDR1 and CDR2 (germline): MNHEY, SVGAGI. V lost 7 bases, J lost 5 bases, and 9 bases lay in between. The CDR3 has 12 residues. CDR3 in DNA: TGTGCCAGCAACAGGGCCAGAAACACCATATATTTT. Amino acids: CASNRARNTIYF.

The V call is TRBV6-2 or TRBV6-3, the J call TRBJ2-7; TRBD1 is a possible D gene (6 bases). The CDR3 is 17 residues long. Looked up from germline, CDR1 is MNHEY and CDR2 is SVGEGT. The V and J ends lost 2 bases and 0 bases respectively, with 17 bases between them. The CDR3 is CASSYGTGRSNSYEQYF. The CDR3 DNA is TGTGCCAGCAGTTACGGAACAGGGCGTAGTAACTCCTACGAGCAGTACTTC.

The chain couples TRBV12-3 or TRBV12-4 to TRBJ1-2, with a tentative D call TRBD1 (5 bases). V was clipped by 6 bases and J by 5 bases, with 10 bases between them. The CDR3 loop spans 12 amino acids. The CDR3 reads CASSPGEYGYTF. The CDR3 region has the DNA TGTGCCAGCAGCCCGGGGGAGTATGGCTACACCTTC.

The chain couples TRBV18 to TRBJ1-2; the match to TRBD1 covers 8 bases. Germline CDR1 reads KGHSH; CDR2 reads LQKENI. V was pared by 3 bases and J by 5 bases, with 2 bases of the junction left unmatched. This CDR3 is 13 amino acids long. The CDR3 nucleotides read TGTGCCAGCTCACCGGACAGGGAATATGGCTACACCTTC. Encoded protein: CASSPDREYGYTF.

The chain combines TRBV6-5 with TRBJ1-6, with D unresolved. Germline V gene lookup returns CDR1 MNHEY and CDR2 SVGAGI. The CDR3 has 13 residues. The ends were cut back, 6 bases at V and 6 bases at J, with 9 bases in the middle. The DNA for the CDR3 is TGTGCCAGCAGCCATGAGGGTAATTCACCCCTCCACTTT. It is translated as CASSHEGNSPLHF.

The genes are TRBV9 and TRBJ2-2; 9 nucleotides line up with TRBD1. V lost 4 bases to trimming and J lost 5 bases; unmatched junction nucleotides: 9. CDR3 length equals 16 residues. The germline gives CDR1 SGDLS, CDR2 YYNGEE. The CDR3, as DNA: TGTGCCAGCAGCAGACCGGGACAGGGTACTACCGGGGAGCTGTTTTTT. Translation: CASSRPGQGTTGELFF. The variable domain in full, completed from reference TRBV9 and TRBJ2-2, reads DSGVTQTPKHLITATGQRVTLRCSPRSGDLSVYWYQQSLDQGLQFLIQYYNGEERAKGNILERFSAQQFPDLHSELNLSSLELGDSALYFCASSRPGQGTTGELFFGEGSRLTVL.

This chain joins TRBV5-1 and TRBJ2-5; TRBD2 agrees at 11 bases. Germline V CDR1 and CDR2: SGHRS, YFSETQ. Trimming removed 0 bases from V and 4 bases from J; junction bases left unmatched: 2. There are 15 residues in the CDR3. CDR3: CASSLEGTSGETQYF. In nucleotides, the CDR3 is TGCGCCAGCAGCTTGGAGGGGACTAGCGGAGAGACCCAGTACTTC.